This TCR beta chain was sequenced during a study of T cell changes during pregnancy in multiple sclerosis. The junction had 7 bases not matched to a gene; V was cut back by 0 bases and J by 3 bases. This CDR3 comprises 16 residues. CDR1 and CDR2 (germline): SGHTA, FQGNSA. TCRdb keeps only in-frame clones here, not all; method: immunoSEQ multiplex PCR. Counted here are 85,000 to 90,000 clones, 94% occurring once; the ten biggest clones make up approximately 1.7%. The chain employs TRBV7-2 and TRBJ2-7; 8 bases are a match to TRBD1. The sequence came from a female donor in good health, enrolled as a control in a pregnancy study. Here the sequenced sample was peripheral blood, taken after pregnancy. CDR3 sequence: CASSLAFGQGLYEQYF. The CDR3 coding sequence is TGTGCCAGCAGCTTAGCATTCGGACAGGGCCTCTACGAGCAGTACTTC.